This T cell receptor (beta chain) is drawn from a study of T cells in Graves' hyperthyroidism and ophthalmopathy. From more than 9 ml of fresh peripheral blood, PBMCs were isolated. From RNA transcripts, TCR beta CDR3 regions were amplified. First-round RT-PCR targeting the TCR CDR3 was performed with the HTBI primer set. MiXCR was run by TCRdb on the multiplex PCR reads, yielding one entry per CDR3 protein. This table holds hundreds of thousands of distinct CDR3 sequences, around 20% found once. Trimming at V came to 5 bases and at J to 5 bases, leaving 9 bases not matched to a gene. The CDR3 spans 16 residues. Germline V CDR1 and CDR2: MNHEY, SMNVEV (reference sequence).

The genes are TRBV27 and TRBJ1-6; 7 nucleotides match TRBD1. The sample was blood. This receptor was taken from a man aged 25-40 years with Graves' ophthalmopathy. CDR3 protein: CASSPTRGSHNSPLHF. The CDR3 region has the DNA TGTGCCAGCAGTCCGACCAGGGGGTCACATAATTCACCCCTCCACTTT.